The 30 T cell receptor beta chains in this list originate from one sample, sequenced in a study of T-cell memory formation after mild COVID-19. TCRdb itself ran the 5' RACE reads through MiXCR, one entry per CDR3 protein. The sample carries about 320,000 distinct CDR3 sequences, 13% to 15% recorded once. Material for sequencing was PBMCs or a T cell subset sorted from them (not recorded which). These receptors were obtained from a man younger than 30 who had mild COVID-19 (a few samples of this study predate the infection). Cell type and time point are not known.

The chain joins TRBV5-1 to TRBJ2-1, with 8 positions matching TRBD1. Germline CDR1 is SGHRS and CDR2 is YFSETQ. The CDR3 totals 16 residues. V shed 0 bases and J 4 bases; nucleotides not matched to a gene: 6. CDR3 sequence (DNA): TGCGCCAGCAGCTTGGACGGGACAGGACTTTACAATGAGCAGTTCTTC. Its translation is CASSLDGTGLYNEQFF. Looking up the rest from reference TRBV5-1 and TRBJ2-1 gives the full variable domain: KAGVTQTPRYLIKTRGQQVTLSCSPISGHRSVSWYQQTPGQGLQFLFEYFSETQRNKGNFPGRFSGRQFSNSRSEMNVSTLELGDSALYLCASSLDGTGLYNEQFFGPGTRLTVL.

This clonotype was seen a handful of times. The V gene is TRBV11-2, the J gene TRBJ2-1, with D tentatively TRBD1 or TRBD2 (6 bases each). V was pared by 8 bases and J by 9 bases, with 11 bases between. This CDR3 comprises 11 residues. Germline CDR1 and CDR2: SGHAT and FQNNGV. CDR3 coding DNA: TGTGCCAGCTTCAAGGGGGGTGAGCAGTTCTTC. This codes for CASFKGGEQFF.

This clonotype was found a few times. The chain links TRBV11-2 to TRBJ1-3; D not resolved. This CDR3 has 16 residues. Germline CDR1 SGHAT, CDR2 FQNNGV. The V end lost 3 bases, the J end lost 1 base, and 13 bases lay between the germline ends. This CDR3 is CASSFPMTESGNTIYF. CDR3 sequence (DNA): TGTGCCAGCAGCTTCCCCATGACGGAGTCTGGAAACACCATATATTTT.

The chain joins TRBV18 to TRBJ1-3; the D is unclear. CDR1 KGHSH and CDR2 LQKENI come from the germline V gene. CDR3 length: 14 amino acids. Trimming stripped 5 bases from V and 0 bases from J, with 8 bases between. The CDR3 DNA sequence: TGTGCCAGCTCATCCGGGAACTCTGGAAACACCATATATTTT. It specifies CASSSGNSGNTIYF.

This clonotype was picked up many times. The chain uses TRBV27 and TRBJ1-2, with D hard to call. V was pared by 6 bases and J by 2 bases, with 10 bases between. The CDR3 contains 13 residues. Germline V gives CDR1 MNHEY, CDR2 SMNVEV (reference sequence). This CDR3 is CASSLTGNYGYTF. CDR3 in DNA: TGTGCCAGCAGCCTGACGGGAAACTATGGCTACACCTTC.

This clonotype has a handful of counts. The chain recombines TRBV4-1 with TRBJ2-2; TRBD2 aligns across 12 bases. Germline lookup yields CDR1 MGHRA and CDR2 YSYEKL. CDR3 length equals 16 residues. Trimming at V came to 4 bases and at J to 4 bases, leaving 4 bases not matched to a gene. The CDR3 region is CASSPSGGATTGELFF. The CDR3 nucleotides read TGCGCCAGCAGCCCTAGCGGGGGGGCTACCACCGGGGAGCTGTTTTTT.

This chain connects TRBV9 to TRBJ2-1; D gene ambiguous. The CDR3 spans 14 residues. Trimming removed 0 bases at V and 7 bases at J, with 11 bases between. Per the germline V gene, CDR1 is SGDLS and CDR2 is YYNGEE. CDR3 region: CASSVAVARNEQFF. Here the CDR3 DNA reads TGTGCCAGCAGCGTAGCTGTAGCTCGAAATGAGCAGTTCTTC.

In this sample, this clonotype turned up a few times. The rearrangement links TRBV6-5 to TRBJ2-7, with 11 bases lining up with TRBD1. The CDR3 consists of 14 residues. CDR1 MNHEY and CDR2 SVGAGI come from the germline V gene. The V gene end was trimmed by 6 bases and the J gene end by 1 base; junction bases not matched to a gene: 2. CDR3: CASSRDRGSYEQYV. Here the CDR3 DNA reads TGTGCCAGCAGCCGGGACAGGGGGTCCTACGAGCAGTACGTC.

J is TRBJ2-6 and V is TRBV7-8, with D possibly matching TRBD1 (5 bases). V lost 3 bases to trimming and J lost 2 bases, with 8 bases between them. Germline V gives CDR1 SGHVS, CDR2 FQNEAQ. The CDR3 has 15 amino acids. This CDR3 is CASSFGAAGANVLTF. The CDR3 nucleotides read TGTGCCAGCAGCTTTGGGGCCGCTGGGGCCAACGTCCTGACTTTC.

This clonotype came up a few times. The chain employs TRBV14 and TRBJ1-1; TRBD1 is a possible D gene (5 bases). From germline, CDR1 is SGHDN and CDR2 FVKESK. This CDR3 is 15 amino acids long. V lost 1 base to trimming and J lost 5 bases, with 14 bases between them. The CDR3 region is CASSQVTGMRTEAFF. CDR3 in DNA: TGTGCCAGCAGCCAAGTTACAGGAATGAGGACTGAAGCTTTCTTT.

In its sample, this clonotype was seen a few times. The J gene is TRBJ2-1, the V gene TRBV2; the D is unclear. In germline, CDR1 is SNHLY, CDR2 FYNNEI. This CDR3 comprises 11 residues. The V end was cut by 6 bases, the J end by 8 bases, with 8 bases between. CDR3 bases: TGTGCCAGCAGAAAGGGCGATGAGCAGTTCTTC. Protein: CASRKGDEQFF. The full variable domain, its missing parts supplied by reference TRBV2 and TRBJ2-1, is EPEVTQTPSHQVTQMGQEVILRCVPISNHLYFYWYRQILGQKVEFLVSFYNNEISEKSEIFDDQFSVERPDGSNFTLKIRSTKLEDSAMYFCASRKGDEQFFGPGTRLTVL.

The chain uses TRBV5-1 and TRBJ2-5; D is perhaps TRBD2 (5 bases). The CDR3 consists of 12 residues. The germline V gene has CDR1 SGHRS and CDR2 YFSETQ. The V gene lost 0 bases and the J gene lost 7 bases, with 7 bases spanning the gap. This chain's CDR3 is CASSLDRGTQYF. The CDR3 DNA is TGCGCCAGCAGCTTGGATCGGGGGACCCAGTACTTC.

There are many counts of this clonotype. The rearrangement joins TRBV5-1 to TRBJ1-4; D call uncertain. Trimming cost V 4 bases and J 4 bases, with 14 bases left between them. The CDR3 covers 15 residues. Germline assignment: CDR1 SGHRS and CDR2 YFSETQ. CDR3 coding DNA: TGCGCCAGCAGCCTCCGACCGGCGAGTAATGAAAAACTGTTTTTT. Translation gives CASSLRPASNEKLFF. The full variable domain, its missing parts supplied by reference TRBV5-1 and TRBJ1-4, is KAGVTQTPRYLIKTRGQQVTLSCSPISGHRSVSWYQQTPGQGLQFLFEYFSETQRNKGNFPGRFSGRQFSNSRSEMNVSTLELGDSALYLCASSLRPASNEKLFFGSGTQLSVL.

This clonotype was recorded at least ten times. The gene calls are TRBV5-1 and TRBJ1-1; D gene uncertain. The V end was cut by 0 bases, the J end by 4 bases, with 10 bases between. This CDR3 region has 14 residues. CDR1 is SGHRS, CDR2 YFSETQ, per germline. The CDR3: CASSLDDWGTEAFF. The CDR3 region has the DNA TGCGCCAGCAGCTTGGACGATTGGGGCACTGAAGCTTTCTTT.

The chain recombines TRBV24-1 with TRBJ2-7; D unclear. Trimming shortened V by 7 bases and J by 3 bases, and 12 bases separated the two germline ends. The CDR3 sequence is 13 residues long. The germline V gene encodes CDR1 KGHDR and CDR2 SFDVKD. CDR3 DNA sequence: TGTGCCACCAGCCCAATGGCCGTCTACGAGCAGTACTTC. Translating gives CATSPMAVYEQYF.

This clonotype was observed a few times. The chain joins TRBV7-2 to TRBJ2-1, with 9 bases identical to TRBD1. J lost 12 bases, V lost 3 bases, and 6 bases had no gene match. Germline V gene lookup returns CDR1 SGHTA and CDR2 FQGNSA. The CDR3 spans 13 residues. This CDR3 is CASSFGTGTGQFF. The CDR3 DNA is TGTGCCAGCAGCTTCGGGACAGGGACCGGGCAGTTCTTC.

The table lists this clonotype with many counts. The CDR3 loop is CASSYSIWGQSGEAFF. The CDR3 DNA reads TGTGCCAGCAGCTATAGCATCTGGGGGCAGAGCGGTGAAGCTTTCTTT. The chain couples TRBV7-2 to TRBJ1-1, with D tentatively TRBD1 (6 bases). V lost 4 bases, J lost 7 bases, and 22 bases lay in between. In germline, CDR1 is SGHTA, CDR2 FQGNSA. This CDR3 is 16 amino acids long.

The chain uses TRBV6-5 and TRBJ1-5, with unresolved D. The CDR3 is made up of 13 amino acids. Trimming removed 2 bases from V and 4 bases from J, with 6 bases in between. From germline, CDR1 is MNHEY and CDR2 SVGAGI. The chain's CDR3 is CASSYAWNQPQHF. For the CDR3, the DNA is TGTGCCAGCAGTTACGCCTGGAATCAGCCCCAGCATTTT.

This clonotype has a handful of counts. This rearrangement joins TRBV7-6 to TRBJ1-1; D gene uncertain. Germline V gene lookup returns CDR1 SGHVS and CDR2 FNYEAQ. Between the trimmed V and J ends, which lost 0 bases and 1 base, there was a span of 9 bases. The CDR3 spans 15 residues. The CDR3 region has the DNA TGTGCCAGCAGCTTAGCCCCGTCAGGGAACACTGAAGCTTTCTTT. Amino acids: CASSLAPSGNTEAFF.

There are many counts of this clonotype. The CDR3 loop reads CASSGGTSRRTDTQYF. The CDR3 bases are TGCGCCAGCAGCGGAGGGACCAGCAGGAGAACAGATACGCAGTATTTT. The rearrangement links TRBV5-1 to TRBJ2-3; D perhaps matches TRBD2 (6 bases). Deletions cut 4 bases from V and 3 bases from J, with 18 bases between. In germline, CDR1 is SGHRS, CDR2 YFSETQ. This CDR3 region has 16 residues.

In its sample, this clonotype was seen a few times. This chain connects TRBV6-5 to TRBJ2-2, with TRBD2 matching 8 bases. CDR3 length: 15 residues. CDR1 and CDR2 (germline): MNHEY, SVGAGI. V was clipped by 6 bases and J by 3 bases; unmatched bases: 6. CDR3 loop: CASSRSGVHTGELFF. The DNA for the CDR3 is TGTGCCAGCAGCCGTAGCGGGGTGCACACCGGGGAGCTGTTTTTT.

This clonotype appeared many times. The V and J genes are TRBV5-1 and TRBJ2-1; D is possibly TRBD1 (6 bases). In germline, CDR1 is SGHRS, CDR2 YFSETQ. This CDR3 is built from 14 residues. V lost 4 bases to trimming and J lost 6 bases, with 14 bases between them. The CDR3 here is CASSADPQGNEQFF. CDR3 sequence (DNA): TGCGCCAGCAGCGCCGACCCACAGGGCAATGAGCAGTTCTTC. The whole variable domain, filled in from reference TRBV5-1 and TRBJ2-1, reads KAGVTQTPRYLIKTRGQQVTLSCSPISGHRSVSWYQQTPGQGLQFLFEYFSETQRNKGNFPGRFSGRQFSNSRSEMNVSTLELGDSALYLCASSADPQGNEQFFGPGTRLTVL.

This sequence joins TRBV5-1 and TRBJ1-5; 8 bases are shared with TRBD1. This CDR3 has 14 residues. Germline V gene lookup returns CDR1 SGHRS and CDR2 YFSETQ. J gave up 6 bases and V 4 bases, and 6 bases lay outside the gene matches. The CDR3 coding sequence is TGCGCCAGCAGCCCGGACAGGGCGGGTCAGCCCCAGCATTTT. Protein sequence: CASSPDRAGQPQHF.

J is TRBJ2-1 and V is TRBV6-2 or TRBV6-3; perhaps TRBD2 as D (5 bases). Germline V gives CDR1 MNHEY, CDR2 SVGEGT. Deletions cut 0 bases from V and 6 bases from J, with 15 bases between. The CDR3 is made up of 16 amino acids. CDR3: CASSYSAGPLVNEQFF. The CDR3 nucleotides read TGTGCCAGCAGTTACTCTGCGGGCCCCCTGGTCAATGAGCAGTTCTTC.

The sample holds a few counts of this clonotype. V usage is TRBV7-9 and J usage is TRBJ2-7; 7 positions agree with TRBD2. The CDR3 is made up of 16 amino acids. The J segment lost 3 bases and the V segment lost 5 bases, leaving 13 bases of the junction unmatched. CDR1 is SEHNR, CDR2 FQNEAQ, per germline (reference sequence). The CDR3: CASSHGSGGPVYEQYF. The DNA for the CDR3 is TGTGCCAGCAGCCATGGTTCGGGGGGACCTGTCTACGAGCAGTACTTC.

Only a few counts were recorded for this clonotype. V usage is TRBV2 and J usage is TRBJ1-1, with 7 bases that match TRBD1. Trimming took 2 bases from V and 4 from J; bases not matched to a gene: 4. The CDR3 loop spans 14 amino acids. CDR1 and CDR2 from the germline V gene are SNHLY and FYNNEI. The CDR3 here is CASSESQGGTEAFF. The CDR3, as DNA: TGTGCCAGCAGTGAATCCCAGGGGGGCACTGAAGCTTTCTTT.

This clonotype has just a few counts. This rearrangement joins TRBV5-1 to TRBJ2-7; D may match TRBD1 or TRBD2 (5 bases each). There are 16 residues in the CDR3. The germline CDR1 and CDR2 sequences are SGHRS and YFSETQ. V was cut by 5 bases and J by 1 base, with 19 bases left in between. CDR3 DNA sequence: TGCGCCAGCAGTCCCGGGACGTTGCTCATGTCCTACGAGCAGTACTTC. Its translation is CASSPGTLLMSYEQYF. Together with reference TRBV5-1 and TRBJ2-7, the CDR3 gives the full variable domain: KAGVTQTPRYLIKTRGQQVTLSCSPISGHRSVSWYQQTPGQGLQFLFEYFSETQRNKGNFPGRFSGRQFSNSRSEMNVSTLELGDSALYLCASSPGTLLMSYEQYFGPGTRLTVT.

Only a few counts were recorded for this clonotype. This chain connects TRBV5-1 to TRBJ1-2; 7 nucleotides line up with TRBD1. The germline CDR1 and CDR2 sequences are SGHRS and YFSETQ. J lost 4 bases, V lost 3 bases, and 9 bases had no gene match. This CDR3 comprises 15 residues. CDR3 in amino acids: CASSSNRGSGYGYTF. The CDR3 region has the DNA TGCGCCAGCAGCTCCAACAGGGGATCAGGCTATGGCTACACCTTC.

The table lists this clonotype with many counts. The gene calls are TRBV28 and TRBJ2-2, with D hard to call. The CDR3 runs to 14 residues. The germline gives CDR1 MDHEN, CDR2 SYDVKM. V was pared by 1 base and J by 4 bases, with 7 bases between. The CDR3 nucleotides read TGTGCCAGCAGTTTATTTCATCCCACCGGGGAGCTGTTTTTT. Its translation: CASSLFHPTGELFF. The full variable domain, its missing parts supplied by reference TRBV28 and TRBJ2-2, is DVKVTQSSRYLVKRTGEKVFLECVQDMDHENMFWYRQDPGLGLRLIYFSYDVKMKEKGDIPEGYSVSREKKERFSLILESASTNQTSMYLCASSLFHPTGELFFGEGSRLTVL.

This chain joins TRBV24-1 and TRBJ2-7; D perhaps matches TRBD2 (5 bases). The CDR3 has 13 amino acids. V lost 6 bases, J lost 9 bases, and 17 bases lay in between. Germline loops: CDR1 KGHDR, CDR2 SFDVKD. The CDR3 nucleotides read TGTGCCACCAGTCGGGATTGGGTGTCGGGGCAGTACTTC. It encodes CATSRDWVSGQYF.